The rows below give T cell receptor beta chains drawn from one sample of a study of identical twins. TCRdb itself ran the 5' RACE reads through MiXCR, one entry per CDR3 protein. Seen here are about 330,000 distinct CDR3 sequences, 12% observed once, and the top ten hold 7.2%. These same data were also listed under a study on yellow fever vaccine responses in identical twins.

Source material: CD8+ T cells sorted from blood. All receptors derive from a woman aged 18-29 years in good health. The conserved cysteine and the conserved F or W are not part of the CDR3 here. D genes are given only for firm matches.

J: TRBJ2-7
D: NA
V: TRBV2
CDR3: ASSGRHVLGYEQY

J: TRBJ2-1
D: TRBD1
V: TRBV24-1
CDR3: ATSDLGDSYNEQF

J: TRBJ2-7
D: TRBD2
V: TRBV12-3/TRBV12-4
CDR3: ASSLSDIAGVEQY

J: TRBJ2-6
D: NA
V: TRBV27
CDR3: ASSWVPGANVLT

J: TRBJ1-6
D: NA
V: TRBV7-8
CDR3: ASSLAGDNEGVGSPLH

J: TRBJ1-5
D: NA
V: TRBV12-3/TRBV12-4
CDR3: ASRRDTNSNQPQH

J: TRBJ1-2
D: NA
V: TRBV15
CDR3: ATSREPHRVSSVWGYT

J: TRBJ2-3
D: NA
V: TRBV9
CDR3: ASSAEGGGGTDTQY

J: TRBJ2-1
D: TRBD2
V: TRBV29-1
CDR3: SVEEETSGGAQF

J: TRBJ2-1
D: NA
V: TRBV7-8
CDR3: ASSARDTSSYNEQF

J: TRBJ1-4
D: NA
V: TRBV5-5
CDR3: ASSLTRDEKLF

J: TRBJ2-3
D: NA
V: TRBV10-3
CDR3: ATIGIDTQY

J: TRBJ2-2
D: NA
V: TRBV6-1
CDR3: ASSEAYGELF

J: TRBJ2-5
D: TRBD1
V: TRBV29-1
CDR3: SVETGGPPQETQY

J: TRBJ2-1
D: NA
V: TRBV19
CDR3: ASTPGPSYNEQF

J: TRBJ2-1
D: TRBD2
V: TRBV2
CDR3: ASTPSGSSYNEQF

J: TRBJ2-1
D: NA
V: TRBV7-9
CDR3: ASSLSETSINEQF

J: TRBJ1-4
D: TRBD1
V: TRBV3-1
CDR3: ASRRSRQGTNEKLF

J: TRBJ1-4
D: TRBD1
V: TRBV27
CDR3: ASSPGTGDAEKLF

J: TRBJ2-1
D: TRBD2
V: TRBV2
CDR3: ASSERGEGNEQF

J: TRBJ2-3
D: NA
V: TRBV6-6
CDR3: ASSYSVQDTQY

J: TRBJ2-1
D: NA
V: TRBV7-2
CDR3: ASTQSSLSEQF

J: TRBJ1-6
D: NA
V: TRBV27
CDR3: ASSYFDYNSPLH

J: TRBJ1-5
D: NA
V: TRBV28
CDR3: ASSLIGISNQPQH

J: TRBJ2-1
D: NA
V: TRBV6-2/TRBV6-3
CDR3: ASSRPWGEQF

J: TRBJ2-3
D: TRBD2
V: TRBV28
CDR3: ASSPAGTSVTSTDTQY

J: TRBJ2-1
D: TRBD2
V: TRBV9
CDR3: ASSVASGTYNEQF

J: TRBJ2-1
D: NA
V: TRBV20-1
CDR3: SARVRGSYNEQF

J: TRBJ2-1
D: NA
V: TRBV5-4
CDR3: ASSQAYSYNEQF

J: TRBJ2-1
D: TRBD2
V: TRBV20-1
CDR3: SAPGLAYNEQF

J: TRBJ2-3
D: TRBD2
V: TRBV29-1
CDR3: SVEDVGLAGGQGTSTDTQY

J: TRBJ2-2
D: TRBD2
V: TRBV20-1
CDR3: SARSGNRTGELF

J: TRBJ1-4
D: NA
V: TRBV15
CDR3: ATSRVIKPTGPNEKLF

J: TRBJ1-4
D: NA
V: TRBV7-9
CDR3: ASLQAGSDEKLF

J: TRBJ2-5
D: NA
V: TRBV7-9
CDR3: ASKGQSQETQY

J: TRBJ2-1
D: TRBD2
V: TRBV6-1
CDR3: ASRPLAYSYNEQF

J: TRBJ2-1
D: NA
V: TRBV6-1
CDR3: ASSLVSLGNEQF

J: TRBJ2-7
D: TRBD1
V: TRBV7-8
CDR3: ASRAAGTGDYEQY

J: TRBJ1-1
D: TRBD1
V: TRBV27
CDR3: ASSLLSGGDWAEAF